What follows are 32 T cell receptor beta chains derived from one specimen sequenced in a study of blood T cell repertoires in COVID-19. Assay: immunoSEQ multiplex PCR; the TCRdb copy retains only in-frame clones and omits some. This table has about 150,000 clones, around 83% appearing once. The sequencing input was peripheral blood. The receptors originated from a woman in her forties or fifties with acute or convalescent COVID-19.

The chain links TRBV12-3 or TRBV12-4 to TRBJ2-3; D is uncertain. Trimming took 2 bases from V and 0 from J, leaving 3 bases between them. The CDR3 runs to 13 residues. Here the CDR3 DNA reads TGTGCCAGCAGTTTACAGAGCACAGATACGCAGTATTTT. This translates into CASSLQSTDTQYF.

This clone turned up a few times. The genes are TRBV5-1 and TRBJ2-5; weak D call: TRBD2 (7 bases). Germline lookup yields CDR1 SGHRS and CDR2 YFSETQ. V lost 7 bases and J 4 bases, leaving 17 bases between the germline ends. The CDR3 length is 14 residues. The CDR3 coding sequence is TGCGCCAGCCAAGACAGGTCGGGAGGAGAGACCCAGTACTTC. Translated, it gives CASQDRSGGETQYF.

Only one count was recorded for this clone. The chain uses TRBV27 and TRBJ1-1; TRBD1 might be the D (5 bases). The germline V gene has CDR1 MNHEY and CDR2 SMNVEV (reference sequence). The CDR3 is 13 residues long. V was shortened by 6 bases and J by 0 bases, with 8 bases between the two germline ends. The CDR3 nucleotides read TGTGCCAGCAGAGCAGGGTTGAACACTGAAGCTTTCTTT. This sequence encodes CASRAGLNTEAFF.

In nucleotides, the CDR3 is TGTGCCAGCAGCAAACAGGGAGACACAGATACGCAGTATTTT. Encoded protein: CASSKQGDTDTQYF. The chain carries TRBV7-3 and TRBJ2-3; the D gene is possibly TRBD1 (6 bases). CDR1 is SGHTA, CDR2 FQGTGA, per germline. Trimming removed 5 bases at V and 2 bases at J, with 11 bases between. CDR3 length equals 14 residues.

The V and J genes are TRBV7-9 and TRBJ2-7; TRBD2 agrees at 12 bases. CDR1 and CDR2 from the germline V gene are SEHNR and FQNEAQ (reference sequence). After removal of 5 bases from V and 7 bases from J, the junction contained 9 bases not matched to a gene. The CDR3 sequence is 15 residues long. The CDR3 spells CASSVGTSGFGEQYF. Here the CDR3 DNA reads TGTGCCAGCAGCGTGGGGACTAGCGGGTTCGGTGAGCAGTACTTC.

The chain carries TRBV13 and TRBJ2-5; D is undetermined. The V gene lost 0 bases and the J gene lost 4 bases, with 3 bases spanning the gap. Germline V CDR1 and CDR2: PRHDT, FYEKMQ (reference sequence). CDR3 length: 12 amino acids. For the CDR3, the DNA is TGTGCCAGCAGCTTAGGCAGAGAGACCCAGTACTTC. It encodes CASSLGRETQYF.

There are a few counts of this clone. The chain carries TRBV5-5 and TRBJ1-2; D remains unclear. V lost 4 bases and J 1 base, leaving 8 bases between the germline ends. Germline CDR1 and CDR2: SGHKS and YYEKEE (reference sequence). This CDR3 is 13 amino acids long. This chain's CDR3 is CASSVRHNYGYTF. CDR3 bases: TGTGCCAGCAGCGTGAGACATAACTATGGCTACACCTTC. Filled out from reference TRBV5-5 and TRBJ1-2, the complete variable domain reads DAGVTQSPTHLIKTRGQQVTLRCSPISGHKSVSWYQQVLGQGPQFIFQYYEKEERGRGNFPDRFSARQFPNYSSELNVNALLLGDSALYLCASSVRHNYGYTFGSGTRLTVV.

The chain uses TRBV6-5 and TRBJ1-6, with unresolved D. Germline lookup yields CDR1 MNHEY and CDR2 SVGAGI. The CDR3 runs 14 residues. The V and J ends lost 2 bases and 7 bases respectively, with 9 bases between them. CDR3 coding DNA: TGTGCCAGCAGTTACGGGCCGGTAAATTCACCCCTCCACTTT. It translates to CASSYGPVNSPLHF.

This rearrangement joins TRBV2 to TRBJ2-5, with 15 positions matching TRBD2. The CDR3 is made up of 16 amino acids. After removal of 6 bases from V and 2 bases from J, the junction contained 4 bases not matched to a gene. The germline CDR1 and CDR2 sequences are SNHLY and FYNNEI. The CDR3 DNA reads as TGTGCCAGCAGGGATGGACTAGCGGGGGGGCAAGAGACCCAGTACTTC. Translated: CASRDGLAGGQETQYF.

The genes are TRBV12-5 and TRBJ2-3; D is unresolved. V was shortened by 4 bases and J by 0 bases, with 14 bases between the two germline ends. The CDR3 runs to 16 residues. Germline lookup yields CDR1 LGHNT and CDR2 FRNRAP. CDR3 sequence reads: CASGSAVRSSTDTQYF. The CDR3 bases are TGTGCTAGTGGTTCCGCGGTCAGATCAAGCACAGATACGCAGTATTTT.

V is TRBV7-2 and J is TRBJ2-7, with D perhaps TRBD1 (6 bases). There are 13 residues in the CDR3. V lost 5 bases and J 6 bases, leaving 14 bases between the germline ends. CDR1 and CDR2 from the germline V gene are SGHTA and FQGNSA. The CDR3 reads CASSPQGIREQYF. The CDR3 bases are TGTGCCAGCAGCCCACAGGGTATCCGCGAGCAGTACTTC.

Written as DNA, the CDR3 is TGTGCTAGTGCTAGCGGGATGGGCAATGAGCAGTTCTTC. This translates into CASASGMGNEQFF. The rearrangement uses TRBV12-5 and TRBJ2-1; 9 nucleotides match TRBD2. The CDR3 sequence is 13 residues long. V trimming: 7 bases; J trimming: 6 bases; junction bases outside the gene matches: 4. Germline V gives CDR1 LGHNT, CDR2 FRNRAP. The full variable domain, its missing parts supplied by reference TRBV12-5 and TRBJ2-1, is DARVTQTPRHKVTEMGQEVTMRCQPILGHNTVFWYRQTMMQGLELLAYFRNRAPLDDSGMPKDRFSAEMPDATLATLKIQPSEPRDSAVYFCASASGMGNEQFFGPGTRLTVL.

The chain joins TRBV27 to TRBJ1-3; perhaps TRBD1 as D (5 bases). Germline assignment: CDR1 MNHEY and CDR2 SMNVEV (reference sequence). The ends were cut back, 5 bases at V and 2 bases at J, with 13 bases in the middle. The CDR3 is 15 residues long. CDR3 loop: CASSPGWGAGNTIYF. The CDR3 DNA reads TGTGCCAGCAGTCCAGGATGGGGGGCTGGAAACACCATATATTTT.

The chain couples TRBV12-3 or TRBV12-4 to TRBJ1-2; no definite D call. The V gene lost 6 bases and the J gene lost 6 bases, with 11 bases spanning the gap. The CDR3 spans 12 residues. The CDR3 DNA reads TGTGCCAGCAGCGAGTTTTACGATGGCTACACCTTC. It specifies CASSEFYDGYTF.

This rearrangement joins TRBV18 to TRBJ1-1; 7 bases align to TRBD1. Germline CDR1 is KGHSH and CDR2 is LQKENI. This CDR3 spans 12 amino acids. Trimming removed 3 bases from V and 7 bases from J; junction bases left unmatched: 2. In DNA, the CDR3 is TGTGCCAGCTCACCCAGGGACAGTGAAGCTTTCTTT. Protein sequence: CASSPRDSEAFF.

This clone was seen a few times. The rearrangement links TRBV13 to TRBJ2-7; D is uncertain. Germline V gives CDR1 PRHDT, CDR2 FYEKMQ (reference sequence). V dropped 5 bases and J dropped 9 bases, with 14 bases sitting between them. CDR3 size: 12 residues. CDR3 region: CASSPGLFGQYF. CDR3 DNA: TGTGCCAGCAGCCCCGGTCTTTTCGGGCAGTACTTC.

The V gene is TRBV6-5, the J gene TRBJ1-2; D is unresolved. Germline CDR1 reads MNHEY; CDR2 reads SVGAGI. Trimming pared 2 bases from V and 2 bases from J, leaving 6 bases between. There are 13 residues in the CDR3. For the CDR3, the DNA is TGTGCCAGCAGTTACACGGGGAACTATGGCTACACCTTC. Its protein product is CASSYTGNYGYTF.

As DNA, the CDR3 is TGCGCCAGCAGCTTGCAACAGGGGAAGGCCTATGGCTACACCTTC. Translated: CASSLQQGKAYGYTF. J is TRBJ1-2 and V is TRBV5-1, with 7 nucleotides matching TRBD1. CDR1 and CDR2 from the germline V gene are SGHRS and YFSETQ. V was pared by 1 base and J by 4 bases, with 7 bases of the junction left unmatched. The CDR3 is 15 residues long.

This chain connects TRBV19 to TRBJ2-3; D may be TRBD1 (5 bases). This CDR3 region has 13 residues. The V end lost 0 bases, the J end lost 6 bases, and 7 bases lay between the germline ends. Germline V gene data show CDR1 as LNHDA and CDR2 as SQIVND (reference sequence). CDR3 nucleotides: TGTGCCAGTAGTATAGAGGGGCGGGATACGCAGTATTTT. Its translation: CASSIEGRDTQYF.

This chain links TRBV29-1 with TRBJ1-4; 8 nucleotides agree with TRBD1. J lost 0 bases, V lost 5 bases, and 5 bases had no gene match. CDR1 is SQVTM and CDR2 is ANQGSEA in the germline V gene. The CDR3 has 15 residues. CDR3 nucleotides: TGCAGCGTTCGGACAGGGACAGCAACTAATGAAAAACTGTTTTTT. This encodes CSVRTGTATNEKLFF.

Ten or more counts support this clone. V usage is TRBV19 and J usage is TRBJ2-3; 9 bases are shared with TRBD1. Per the germline V gene, CDR1 is LNHDA and CDR2 is SQIVND (reference sequence). The CDR3 runs 14 residues. The ends lost 6 bases at V and 7 bases at J; junction bases unmatched: 8. The CDR3 is CASRSGTGTHTQYF. The CDR3 nucleotides are TGTGCCAGTAGATCGGGGACAGGGACGCATACGCAGTATTTT.

This clone was seen just once. The chain links TRBV3-1 (or the pseudogene TRBV3-2) to TRBJ2-7, with TRBD2 matching 10 bases. The CDR3 totals 16 residues. V was pared by 8 bases and J by 5 bases, with 15 bases of the junction left unmatched. CDR1 and CDR2 from the germline V gene are LGHDT and YNNKEL (reference sequence). The CDR3 spells CASYPGTSVYGNEQYF. The CDR3, as DNA: TGTGCCAGCTACCCCGGGACTAGCGTGTATGGGAACGAGCAGTACTTC.

This chain connects TRBV2 to TRBJ2-2; TRBD2 matches 9 bases. The CDR3 runs to 15 residues. V shed 6 bases, J shed 0 bases, and the junction held 2 bases outside the gene matches. Germline CDR1 SNHLY, CDR2 FYNNEI. CDR3 sequence: CASRTSGANTGELFF. DNA of the CDR3: TGTGCCAGCAGGACTAGCGGAGCGAACACCGGGGAGCTGTTTTTT.

The V and J genes are TRBV29-1 and TRBJ1-2; 7 bases are a match to TRBD1. The CDR3 loop spans 14 amino acids. CDR1 and CDR2 from the germline V gene are SQVTM and ANQGSEA. Trimming took 3 bases from V and 4 from J; bases not matched to a gene: 8. In DNA, the CDR3 is TGCAGCGTTGAGTCGACAGGGACCCTCTATGGCTACACCTTC. It translates to CSVESTGTLYGYTF. The full variable domain, with the rest looked up from reference TRBV29-1 and TRBJ1-2, is SAVISQKPSRDICQRGTSLTIQCQVDSQVTMMFWYRQQPGQSLTLIATANQGSEATYESGFVIDKFPISRPNLTFSTLTVSNMSPEDSSIYLCSVESTGTLYGYTFGSGTRLTVV.

The chain is built from TRBV4-2 and TRBJ2-7; 10 positions agree with TRBD1. V trimming: 3 bases; J trimming: 4 bases; junction bases outside the gene matches: 3. Germline-derived CDR1 and CDR2 are LGHNA and YNFKEQ. This CDR3 spans 14 amino acids. The CDR3 nucleotides are TGTGCCAGCAGCCAGCCGGGACAGGGGTACGAGCAGTACTTC. Translated: CASSQPGQGYEQYF.

The chain is built from TRBV19 and TRBJ1-6; 8 bases are shared with TRBD1. CDR3 size: 17 residues. Germline loops: CDR1 LNHDA, CDR2 SQIVND (reference sequence). J gave up 2 bases and V 5 bases, and 8 bases lay outside the gene matches. CDR3 amino acids: CASSSRTGLTYNSPLHF. The DNA for the CDR3 is TGTGCCAGTAGTTCCCGGACAGGGCTTACCTATAATTCACCCCTCCACTTT.

This clone was recorded many times. The J gene is TRBJ2-7, the V gene TRBV13; 7 bases map to TRBD1. CDR3 length: 12 residues. Germline trimming cut 5 bases from V and 3 bases from J; bases unmatched to any gene: 1. Germline lookup yields CDR1 PRHDT and CDR2 FYEKMQ (reference sequence). As DNA, the CDR3 is TGTGCCAGCAGCGGACAGGACTACGAGCAGTACTTC. The encoded protein is CASSGQDYEQYF.

The genes are TRBV7-3 and TRBJ2-1; unclear D gene. The CDR3 runs to 18 residues. Trimming shortened V by 5 bases and J by 9 bases, and 29 bases separated the two germline ends. Germline loops: CDR1 SGHTA, CDR2 FQGTGA. The CDR3 reads CASSVAFRQVDRVGEQFF. CDR3 nucleotides: TGTGCCAGCAGCGTTGCGTTCCGCCAGGTTGATAGAGTAGGTGAGCAGTTCTTC.

V usage is TRBV7-8 and J usage is TRBJ1-4, with D hard to call. The CDR3 runs to 14 residues. Germline CDR1 reads SGHVS; CDR2 reads FQNEAQ. V shed 4 bases and J shed 8 bases, with 14 bases lying between them. The CDR3 sequence: CASSSPGREEKLFF. The CDR3 nucleotides read TGTGCCAGCAGCTCCCCCGGTAGAGAAGAAAAACTGTTTTTT. The full variable domain, completed using reference TRBV7-8 and TRBJ1-4, is GAGVSQSPRYKVAKRGQDVALRCDPISGHVSLFWYQQALGQGPEFLTYFQNEAQLDKSGLPSDRFFAERPEGSVSTLKIQRTQQEDSAVYLCASSSPGREEKLFFGSGTQLSVL.

The chain uses TRBV11-2 and TRBJ1-3; D unresolved. The ends were cut back, 3 bases at V and 2 bases at J, with 8 bases in the middle. Germline CDR1 and CDR2: SGHAT and FQNNGV. The CDR3 spans 14 residues. The CDR3 spells CASSFQAAGNTIYF. CDR3 coding DNA: TGTGCCAGCAGCTTTCAGGCTGCTGGAAACACCATATATTTT.

This chain uses TRBV28 with TRBJ1-2, with a weak D call TRBD1 (5 bases). The CDR3 runs to 16 residues. The V and J ends lost 3 bases and 4 bases respectively, with 18 bases between them. Germline V CDR1 and CDR2: MDHEN, SYDVKM. CDR3 coding DNA: TGTGCCAGCAGTTTTCCTCAATTGGGGGGGACCTATGGCTACACCTTC. It encodes CASSFPQLGGTYGYTF.

There are a few counts of this clone. This rearrangement joins TRBV18 to TRBJ1-1; D call uncertain. CDR3 length: 15 amino acids. Trimming took off 2 bases at V and 4 bases at J, with 14 bases between the two ends. Germline CDR1 and CDR2: KGHSH and LQKENI. CDR3 amino acids: CASSPAGGAGTEAFF. The CDR3 nucleotides are TGTGCCAGCTCACCAGCCGGCGGCGCGGGCACTGAAGCTTTCTTT.